Listed below are T cell receptor beta chains from one sample, sequenced in a study of spatial heterogeneity in lung cancer. TCRdb itself ran the 5' RACE reads through MiXCR, one entry per CDR3 protein. Among fewer than 4,500 distinct CDR3 sequences, less than 14% were seen once, and the ten largest hold roughly 64%. Sequencing was performed on lung tumor tissue, taken at surgery. The receptors were sampled from a male donor with early-stage non-small cell lung cancer. Both conserved end residues are part of each CDR3. D genes are given only for firm matches. The size entry is marked missing in some rows and otherwise reads once, few, many or a size class.

-	TRBJ2-1	TRBD2	TRBV9	TGTGCCAGCAGCGTAGGCGGCGGCGGGAGCTCCTACAATGAGCAGTTCTTC	CASSVGGGGSSYNEQFF
medium-sized	TRBJ1-6	-	TRBV28	TGTGCCAGTGTCCGAGATAATAATTCACCCCTCCACTTT	CASVRDNNSPLHF
many	TRBJ2-7	-	TRBV7-9	TGTGCCAGCAGCCCCCACGGGCAAGGCGCGTACTTC	CASSPHGQGAYF
few	TRBJ2-5	-	TRBV5-1	TGCGCCAGCAGCTTGGCCCAAGGGATGGGGGGAGAGACCCAGTACTTC	CASSLAQGMGGETQYF
medium-sized	TRBJ2-6	TRBD1	TRBV12-3/TRBV12-4	TGTGCCAGCAGAGGGGACAGGGCTGGGGCCAACGTCCTGACTTTC	CASRGDRAGANVLTF
few	TRBJ2-7	TRBD1	TRBV2	TGTGCCGGGGGACAGAGCTCCTACGAGCAGTACTTC	CAGGQSSYEQYF
-	TRBJ2-5	-	TRBV29-1	TGCAGCGTTGTGCGGTCCCTTTCCCAAGAGACCCAGTACTTC	CSVVRSLSQETQYF
-	TRBJ2-2	-	TRBV21-1	TGTGCCAGCAGCAACGAGAGGCGGTCCGGGGAGCTGTTTTTT	CASSNERRSGELFF
-	TRBJ1-6	TRBD1	TRBV20-1	TGCAGCGCTAGAGACGGGACAGGGGGTTCCCCCCCCCACTTT	CSARDGTGGSPPHF
medium-sized	TRBJ1-1	-	TRBV6-5	TGTGCCAGCAGTACTACAGGGATTCTTAAGGACACTGAAGCTTTCTTT	CASSTTGILKDTEAFF
once	TRBJ1-1	TRBD1	TRBV18	TGTGCCAGCTCGGGTCGACAGGGGCGAGGGACTGAAGCTTTCTTT	CASSGRQGRGTEAFF
-	TRBJ2-1	-	TRBV12-3/TRBV12-4	TGTGCCAGCAGAACGGACACGGCCGGTGAGCAGTTCTTC	CASRTDTAGEQFF
-	TRBJ2-1	-	TRBV6-1	TGTGCCAGCAGTGAAGCTTGGTCGACGGGGAAGTCCTTC	CASSEAWSTGKSF
medium-sized	TRBJ2-1	-	TRBV2	TGTGCCAGCGGGACGGACATGCACAATGAGCAGTTCTTC	CASGTDMHNEQFF
-	TRBJ2-7	-	TRBV20-1	TGCAGTGTCGCCGTCATCCGGGCCAGCTCCTACGAGCAGTACTTC	CSVAVIRASSYEQYF
-	TRBJ1-1	-	TRBV7-9	TGTGCCAGCAGCCCGCGGGCTTCCCTTACCTACACTGAAGCTTTCTTT	CASSPRASLTYTEAFF
medium-sized	TRBJ2-2	-	TRBV11-2	TGTGCCAGCAGCTCGACACCCGCCGGGGAGCTGTTTTTT	CASSSTPAGELFF
few	TRBJ2-2	-	TRBV30	TGTGCCTGGAGGTCGGATAACACCGGGGAGCTGTTTTTT	CAWRSDNTGELFF
-	TRBJ2-3	-	TRBV20-1	TGCAGTGTTCCTCTGGATCTGGGAGATACGCAGTATTTT	CSVPLDLGDTQYF
medium-sized	TRBJ1-1	TRBD1	TRBV28	TGTGCCAGCAGTCACCCAGGGGGCGCAGGCACTGAAGCTTTCTTT	CASSHPGGAGTEAFF
-	TRBJ1-5	TRBD1	TRBV18	TGTGCCAGCTCTCCAGGGGGACCCCTACAGCCCCAGCATTTT	CASSPGGPLQPQHF
-	TRBJ1-3	-	TRBV10-3	TGTGCCATCAGGACAGTCTCTGGAAACACCATATATTTT	CAIRTVSGNTIYF
few	TRBJ2-5	-	TRBV11-3	TGTGCCAGCAGCACGTCGACAGACCCTCGAGAGACCCAGTACTTC	CASSTSTDPRETQYF
few	TRBJ1-2	-	TRBV7-2	TGTGCCAGCAGCCCCGGGGGCTCTAACTATGGCTACACCTTC	CASSPGGSNYGYTF
-	TRBJ2-1	-	TRBV20-1	TGCAGTGCTAGTGGGGGGTTCTCCTACAATGAGCAGTTCTTC	CSASGGFSYNEQFF
medium-sized	TRBJ1-1	-	TRBV12-3/TRBV12-4	TGTGCCAGCAGTTTAGGGGGCACGAACACTGAAGCTTTCTTT	CASSLGGTNTEAFF
medium-sized	TRBJ1-1	-	TRBV9	TGTGCCAGCAGCCCCAGCATCCAGAACACTGAAGCTTTCTTT	CASSPSIQNTEAFF
few	TRBJ1-5	-	TRBV28	TGTGCCAGCAGTTTAAATCGGGCTTTGGGAAATCAGCCCCAGCATTTT	CASSLNRALGNQPQHF
many	TRBJ2-1	-	TRBV20-1	TGCAGTGCTAAACCGTTGATGAGCTCCTACAATGAGCAGTTCTTC	CSAKPLMSSYNEQFF
-	TRBJ1-5	TRBD1	TRBV2	TGTGCCAGTGGGACCAGGACAGGGGTCTTTCAGCCCCAGCATTTT	CASGTRTGVFQPQHF
few	TRBJ1-1	TRBD1	TRBV6-6	TGTGCCAGCAGTTATGGACAGGGGGGAAACACTGAAGCTTTCTTT	CASSYGQGGNTEAFF
few	TRBJ2-2	-	TRBV18	TGTGCCAGCTCACAGGGACCCGGGGAGCTGTTTTTT	CASSQGPGELFF
medium-sized	TRBJ2-1	TRBD1	TRBV19	TGTGCCAGTACCAGGACAGGGGATAACAATGAGCAGTTCTTC	CASTRTGDNNEQFF
many	TRBJ2-5	TRBD1	TRBV24-1	TGTGCCACCAGTGATCCCCACCGGGACAGCCAAGAGACCCAGTACTTC	CATSDPHRDSQETQYF
few	TRBJ2-7	-	TRBV5-4	TGTGCCAGCAGCCCCCTGGGACGTGACGAGCAGTACTTC	CASSPLGRDEQYF
few	TRBJ2-1	TRBD2	TRBV2	TGTGCCAGCAGCCTAGCGGGGGGAGTACCGGGAGAGCAGTTCTTC	CASSLAGGVPGEQFF
few	TRBJ2-1	TRBD2	TRBV2	TGTGCCAGCAGTTCGGGGACTAGCGGCCAGTTCTTC	CASSSGTSGQFF
-	TRBJ1-3	-	TRBV2	TGTGCCAGCAGAAATACAGGAAACACCATATATTTT	CASRNTGNTIYF
-	TRBJ2-1	TRBD2	TRBV7-9	TGTGCCAGCAGCTTAAGTCTAGCGGGCATGTACAATGAGCAGTTCTTC	CASSLSLAGMYNEQFF
many	TRBJ2-3	TRBD2	TRBV30	TGTGCCTGGAGTGAGGGACTAGTCACAGATACGCAGTATTTT	CAWSEGLVTDTQYF
few	TRBJ2-5	TRBD1	TRBV6-1	TGTGCCAGCAGTGAAGCAACAGGGGGAGAGACCCAGTACTTC	CASSEATGGETQYF
few	TRBJ2-1	-	TRBV5-6	TGTGCCAGCAGCGGAGATCCAATCGGCTACAATGAGCAGTTCTTC	CASSGDPIGYNEQFF